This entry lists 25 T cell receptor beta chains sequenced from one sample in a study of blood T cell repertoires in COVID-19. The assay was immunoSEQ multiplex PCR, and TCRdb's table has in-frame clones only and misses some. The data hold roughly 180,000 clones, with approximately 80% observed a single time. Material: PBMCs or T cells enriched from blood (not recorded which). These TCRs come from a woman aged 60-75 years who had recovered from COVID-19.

The CDR3, as DNA: TGTGCCAGTAGTATACCGCGGGGAGCTTTCTTT. It codes for CASSIPRGAFF. The chain carries TRBV19 and TRBJ1-1; no clear D. The CDR3 spans 11 residues. Germline V gene lookup returns CDR1 LNHDA and CDR2 SQIVND (reference sequence). The germline V and J ends were trimmed by 2 bases and 10 bases, with 8 bases remaining between them. Complete variable domain (other parts from reference TRBV19 and TRBJ1-1): DGGITQSPKYLFRKEGQNVTLSCEQNLNHDAMYWYRQDPGQGLRLIYYSQIVNDFQKGDIAEGYSVSREKKESFPLTVTSAQKNPTAFYLCASSIPRGAFFGQGTRLTVV.

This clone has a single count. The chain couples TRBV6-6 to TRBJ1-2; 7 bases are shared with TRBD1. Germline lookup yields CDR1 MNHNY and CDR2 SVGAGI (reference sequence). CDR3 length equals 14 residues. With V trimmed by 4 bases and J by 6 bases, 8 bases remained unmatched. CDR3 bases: TGTGCCAGCAGTTCTTATCAGGGGGAGGATGGCTACACCTTC. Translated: CASSSYQGEDGYTF.

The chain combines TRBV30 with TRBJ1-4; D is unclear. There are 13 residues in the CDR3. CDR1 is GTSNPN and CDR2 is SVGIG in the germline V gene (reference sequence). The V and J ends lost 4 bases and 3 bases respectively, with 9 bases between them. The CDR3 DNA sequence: TGTGCCTGGAACGGGTCGCCTAATGAAAAACTGTTTTTT. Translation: CAWNGSPNEKLFF.

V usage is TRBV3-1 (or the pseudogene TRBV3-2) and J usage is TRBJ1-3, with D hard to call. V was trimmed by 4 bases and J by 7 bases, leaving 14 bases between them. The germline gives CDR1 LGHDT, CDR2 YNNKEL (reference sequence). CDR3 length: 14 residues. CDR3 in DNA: TGTGCCAGCAGCCCCGGGAGGGCCGGCAACACCATATATTTT. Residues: CASSPGRAGNTIYF.

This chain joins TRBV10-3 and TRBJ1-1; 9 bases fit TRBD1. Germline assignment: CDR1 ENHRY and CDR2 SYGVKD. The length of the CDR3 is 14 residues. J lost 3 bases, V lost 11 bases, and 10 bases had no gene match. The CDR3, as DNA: TGTGCCGCCCAACCGGGACAGGGTCACACTGAAGCTTTCTTT. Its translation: CAAQPGQGHTEAFF.

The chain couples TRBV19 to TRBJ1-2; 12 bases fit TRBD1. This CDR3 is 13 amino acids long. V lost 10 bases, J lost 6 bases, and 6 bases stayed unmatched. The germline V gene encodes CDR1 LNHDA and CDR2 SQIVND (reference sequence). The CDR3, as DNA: TGTGCCACCCGGGACAGGGGGCTGAATGGCTACACCTTC. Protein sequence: CATRDRGLNGYTF.

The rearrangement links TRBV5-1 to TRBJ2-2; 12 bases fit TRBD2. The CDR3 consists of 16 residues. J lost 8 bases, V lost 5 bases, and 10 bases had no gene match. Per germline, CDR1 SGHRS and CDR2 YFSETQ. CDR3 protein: CASSRRLAGVGGELFF. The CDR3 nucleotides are TGCGCCAGCAGTCGTCGACTAGCGGGAGTTGGGGGGGAGCTGTTTTTT.

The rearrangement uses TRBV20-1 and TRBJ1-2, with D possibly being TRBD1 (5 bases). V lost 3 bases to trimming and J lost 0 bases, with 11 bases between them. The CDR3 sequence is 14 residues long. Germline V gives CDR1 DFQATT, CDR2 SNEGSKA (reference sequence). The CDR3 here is CSASITGANYGYTF. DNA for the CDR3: TGCAGTGCTAGTATTACAGGAGCTAACTATGGCTACACCTTC.

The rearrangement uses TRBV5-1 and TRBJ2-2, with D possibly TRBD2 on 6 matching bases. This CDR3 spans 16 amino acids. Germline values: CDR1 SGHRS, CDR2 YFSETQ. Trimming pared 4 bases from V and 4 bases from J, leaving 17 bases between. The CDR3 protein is CASSPPGAGSTGELFF. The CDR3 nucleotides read TGCGCCAGCAGCCCCCCCGGGGCGGGGTCCACCGGGGAGCTGTTTTTT.

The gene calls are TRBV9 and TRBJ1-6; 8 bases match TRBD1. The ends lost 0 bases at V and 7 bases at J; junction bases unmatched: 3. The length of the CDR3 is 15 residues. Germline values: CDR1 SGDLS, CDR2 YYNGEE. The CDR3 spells CASSVAGGWNSPLHF. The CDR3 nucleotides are TGTGCCAGCAGCGTAGCAGGGGGCTGGAATTCACCCCTCCACTTT.

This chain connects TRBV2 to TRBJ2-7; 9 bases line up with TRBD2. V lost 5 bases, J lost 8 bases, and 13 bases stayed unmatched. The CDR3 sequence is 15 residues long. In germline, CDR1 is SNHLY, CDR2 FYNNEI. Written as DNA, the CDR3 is TGTGCCAGCAGTCCTCTGACTAGCGGCGGGCAGCAGCAGTACTTC. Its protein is CASSPLTSGGQQQYF.

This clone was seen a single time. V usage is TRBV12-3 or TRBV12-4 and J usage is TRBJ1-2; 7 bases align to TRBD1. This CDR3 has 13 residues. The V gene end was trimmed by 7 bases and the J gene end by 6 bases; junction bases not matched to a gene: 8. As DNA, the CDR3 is TGTGCCAGCACCCGACAGGGCTATCATGGCTACACCTTC. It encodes CASTRQGYHGYTF.

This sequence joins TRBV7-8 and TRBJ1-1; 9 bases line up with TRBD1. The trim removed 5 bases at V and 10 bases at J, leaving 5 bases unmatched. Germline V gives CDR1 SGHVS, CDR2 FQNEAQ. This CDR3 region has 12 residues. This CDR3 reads CASSTGQGVAFF. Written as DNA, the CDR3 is TGTGCCAGCAGCACGGGACAGGGAGTAGCTTTCTTT.

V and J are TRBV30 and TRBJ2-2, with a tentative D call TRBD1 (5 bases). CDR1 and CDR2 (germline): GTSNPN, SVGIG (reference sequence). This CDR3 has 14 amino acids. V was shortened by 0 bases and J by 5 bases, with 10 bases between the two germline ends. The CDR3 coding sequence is TGTGCCTGGAGTGTACTTCAGGGAACCGGGGAGCTGTTTTTT. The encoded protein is CAWSVLQGTGELFF. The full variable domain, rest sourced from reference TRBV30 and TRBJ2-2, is SQTIHQWPATLVQPVGSPLSLECTVEGTSNPNLYWYRQAAGRGLQLLFYSVGIGQISSEVPQNLSASRPQDRQFILSSKKLLLSDSGFYLCAWSVLQGTGELFFGEGSRLTVL.

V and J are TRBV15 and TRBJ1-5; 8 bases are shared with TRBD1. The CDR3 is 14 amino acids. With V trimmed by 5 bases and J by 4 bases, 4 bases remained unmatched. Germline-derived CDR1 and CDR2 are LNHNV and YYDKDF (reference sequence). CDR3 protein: CATSLTGVNQPQHF. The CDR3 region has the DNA TGTGCCACCAGCTTGACAGGGGTTAATCAGCCCCAGCATTTT.

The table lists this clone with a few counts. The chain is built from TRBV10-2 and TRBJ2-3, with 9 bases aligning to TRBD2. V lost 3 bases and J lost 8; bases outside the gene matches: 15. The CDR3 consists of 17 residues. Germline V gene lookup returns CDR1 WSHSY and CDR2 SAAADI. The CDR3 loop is CASSDLPSGINVATQYF. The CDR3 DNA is TGCGCCAGCAGTGATCTACCTAGCGGGATTAACGTCGCTACGCAGTATTTT.

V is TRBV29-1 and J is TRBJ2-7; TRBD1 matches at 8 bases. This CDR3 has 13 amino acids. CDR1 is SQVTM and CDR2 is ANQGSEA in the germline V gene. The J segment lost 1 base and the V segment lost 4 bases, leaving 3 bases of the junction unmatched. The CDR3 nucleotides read TGCAGCGTTGGGACAGGGAGTTCCTACGAGCAGTACTTC. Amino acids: CSVGTGSSYEQYF.

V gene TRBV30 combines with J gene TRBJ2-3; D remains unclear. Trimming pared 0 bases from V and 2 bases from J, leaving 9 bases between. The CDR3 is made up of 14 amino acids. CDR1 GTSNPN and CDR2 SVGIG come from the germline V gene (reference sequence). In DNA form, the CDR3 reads TGTGCCTGGAGTGTACTCCGATACACAGATACGCAGTATTTT. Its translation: CAWSVLRYTDTQYF.

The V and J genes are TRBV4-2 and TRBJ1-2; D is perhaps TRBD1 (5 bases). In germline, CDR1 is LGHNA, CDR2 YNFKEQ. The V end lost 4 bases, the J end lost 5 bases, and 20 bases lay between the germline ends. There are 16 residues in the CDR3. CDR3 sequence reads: CASSLTGSKRVYGYTF. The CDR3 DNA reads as TGTGCCAGCAGCCTTACAGGTTCTAAAAGGGTGTATGGCTACACCTTC.

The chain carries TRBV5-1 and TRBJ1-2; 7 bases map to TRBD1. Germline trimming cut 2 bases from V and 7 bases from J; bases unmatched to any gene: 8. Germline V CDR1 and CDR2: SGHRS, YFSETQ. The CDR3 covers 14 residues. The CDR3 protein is CASSLIQGNIGYTF. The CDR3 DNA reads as TGCGCCAGCAGCTTAATACAGGGGAACATTGGCTACACCTTC.

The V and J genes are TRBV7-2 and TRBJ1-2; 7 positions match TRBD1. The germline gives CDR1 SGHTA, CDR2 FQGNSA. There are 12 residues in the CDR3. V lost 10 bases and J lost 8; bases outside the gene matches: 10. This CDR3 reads CATRQGPGGYTF. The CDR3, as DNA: TGTGCCACCCGACAGGGACCGGGCGGCTACACCTTC.

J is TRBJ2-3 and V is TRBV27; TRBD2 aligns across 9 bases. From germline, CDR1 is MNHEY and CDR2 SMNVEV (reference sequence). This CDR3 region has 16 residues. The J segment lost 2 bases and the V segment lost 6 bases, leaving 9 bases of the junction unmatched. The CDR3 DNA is TGTGCCAGCAGAGGTCTCAGACTAGCGGACACAGATACGCAGTATTTT. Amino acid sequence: CASRGLRLADTDTQYF.

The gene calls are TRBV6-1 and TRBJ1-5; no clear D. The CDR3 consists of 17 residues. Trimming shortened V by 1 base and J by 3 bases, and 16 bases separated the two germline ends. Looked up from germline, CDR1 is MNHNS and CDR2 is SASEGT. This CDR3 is CASSEDLQVWYNQPQHF. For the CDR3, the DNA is TGTGCCAGCAGTGAAGATCTGCAGGTTTGGTACAATCAGCCCCAGCATTTT.

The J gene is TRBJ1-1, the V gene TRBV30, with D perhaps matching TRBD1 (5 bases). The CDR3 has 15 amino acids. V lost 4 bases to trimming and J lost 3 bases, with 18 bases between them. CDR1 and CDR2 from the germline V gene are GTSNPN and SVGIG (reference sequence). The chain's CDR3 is CAWITPEGHHTEAFF. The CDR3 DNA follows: TGTGCCTGGATCACCCCTGAAGGACACCACACTGAAGCTTTCTTT.

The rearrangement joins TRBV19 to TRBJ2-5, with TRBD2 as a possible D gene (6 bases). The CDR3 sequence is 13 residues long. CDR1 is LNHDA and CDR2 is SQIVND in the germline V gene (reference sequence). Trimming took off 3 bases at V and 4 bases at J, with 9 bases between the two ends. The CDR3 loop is CASSMGGRETQYF. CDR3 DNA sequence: TGTGCCAGTAGTATGGGGGGTCGAGAGACCCAGTACTTC.